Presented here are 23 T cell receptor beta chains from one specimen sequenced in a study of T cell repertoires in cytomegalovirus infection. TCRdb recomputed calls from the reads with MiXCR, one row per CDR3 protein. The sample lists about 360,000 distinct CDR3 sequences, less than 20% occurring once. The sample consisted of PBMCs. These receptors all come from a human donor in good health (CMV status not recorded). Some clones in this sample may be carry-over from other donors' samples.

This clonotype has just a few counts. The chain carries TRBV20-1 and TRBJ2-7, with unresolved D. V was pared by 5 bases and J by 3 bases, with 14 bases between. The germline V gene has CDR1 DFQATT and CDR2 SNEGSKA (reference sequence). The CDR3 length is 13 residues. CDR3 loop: CSAPRYSLYEQYF. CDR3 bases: TGCAGTGCTCCTCGGTATTCCCTCTACGAGCAGTACTTC.

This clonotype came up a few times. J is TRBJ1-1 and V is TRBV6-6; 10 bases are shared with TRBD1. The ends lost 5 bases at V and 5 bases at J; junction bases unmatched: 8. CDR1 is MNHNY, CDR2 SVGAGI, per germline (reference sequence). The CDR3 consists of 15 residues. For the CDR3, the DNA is TGTGCCAGCAGTGACAGGGGGCGAGGGGGGACTGAAGCTTTCTTT. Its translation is CASSDRGRGGTEAFF.

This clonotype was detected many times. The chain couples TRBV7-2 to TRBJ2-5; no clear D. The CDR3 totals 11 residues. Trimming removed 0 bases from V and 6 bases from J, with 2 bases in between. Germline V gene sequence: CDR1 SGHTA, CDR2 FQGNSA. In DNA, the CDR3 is TGTGCCAGCAGCTTAGCCCAGACCCAGTACTTC. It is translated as CASSLAQTQYF.

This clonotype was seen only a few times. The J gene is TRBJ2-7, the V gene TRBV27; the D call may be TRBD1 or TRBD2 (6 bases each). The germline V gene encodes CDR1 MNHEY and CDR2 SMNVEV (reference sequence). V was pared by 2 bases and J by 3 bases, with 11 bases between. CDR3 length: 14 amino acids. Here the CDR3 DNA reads TGTGCCAGCAGTTTAAGGGGGGCAAACTACGAGCAGTACTTC. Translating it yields CASSLRGANYEQYF.

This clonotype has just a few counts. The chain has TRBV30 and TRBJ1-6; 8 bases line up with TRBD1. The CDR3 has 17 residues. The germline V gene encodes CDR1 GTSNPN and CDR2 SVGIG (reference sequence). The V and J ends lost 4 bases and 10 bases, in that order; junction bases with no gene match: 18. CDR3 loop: CAWKGRGDRTLPSPLHF. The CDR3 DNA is TGTGCCTGGAAGGGAAGGGGGGACAGGACATTACCATCACCCCTCCACTTT.

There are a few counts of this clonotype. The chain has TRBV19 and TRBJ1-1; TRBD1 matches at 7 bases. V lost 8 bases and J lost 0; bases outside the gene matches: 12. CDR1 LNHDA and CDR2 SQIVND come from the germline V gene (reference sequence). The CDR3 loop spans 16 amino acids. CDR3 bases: TGTGCCAGTTCCTTCAGGGGGAGAGCTTTGAACACTGAAGCTTTCTTT. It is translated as CASSFRGRALNTEAFF.

The CDR3 spells CSAWDYTDTQYF. The CDR3 region has the DNA TGCAGTGCTTGGGACTACACAGATACGCAGTATTTT. The V gene is TRBV20-1, the J gene TRBJ2-3; 7 bases map to TRBD2. V dropped 5 bases and J dropped 2; count of bases not matched to a gene: 1. The germline V gene encodes CDR1 DFQATT and CDR2 SNEGSKA (reference sequence). CDR3 length: 12 residues.

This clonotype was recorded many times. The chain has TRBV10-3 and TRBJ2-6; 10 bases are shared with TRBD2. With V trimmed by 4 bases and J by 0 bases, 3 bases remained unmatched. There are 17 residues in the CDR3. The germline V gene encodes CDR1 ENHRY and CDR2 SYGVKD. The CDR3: CAISGGLAASGANVLTF. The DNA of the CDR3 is TGTGCCATCAGTGGTGGACTAGCGGCCTCTGGGGCCAACGTCCTGACTTTC.

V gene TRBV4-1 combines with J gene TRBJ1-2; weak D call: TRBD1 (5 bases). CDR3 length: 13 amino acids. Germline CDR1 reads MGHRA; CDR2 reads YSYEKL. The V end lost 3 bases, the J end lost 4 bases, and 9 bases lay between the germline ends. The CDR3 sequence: CASSHRGLYGYTF. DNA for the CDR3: TGCGCCAGCAGCCATCGGGGACTCTATGGCTACACCTTC.

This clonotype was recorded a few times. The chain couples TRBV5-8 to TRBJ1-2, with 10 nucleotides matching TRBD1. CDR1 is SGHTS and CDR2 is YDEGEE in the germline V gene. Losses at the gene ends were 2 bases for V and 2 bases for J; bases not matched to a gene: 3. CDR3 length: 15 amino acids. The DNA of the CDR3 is TGTGCCAGCAGCTTCAGGGACAGGGGAAACTATGGCTACACCTTC. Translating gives CASSFRDRGNYGYTF.

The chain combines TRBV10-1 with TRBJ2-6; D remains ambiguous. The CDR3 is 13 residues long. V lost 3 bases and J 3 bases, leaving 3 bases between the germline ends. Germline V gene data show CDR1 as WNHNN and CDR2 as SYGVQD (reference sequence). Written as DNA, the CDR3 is TGCGCCAGCAGTGAAGGTGGGGCCAACGTCCTGACTTTC. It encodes CASSEGGANVLTF.

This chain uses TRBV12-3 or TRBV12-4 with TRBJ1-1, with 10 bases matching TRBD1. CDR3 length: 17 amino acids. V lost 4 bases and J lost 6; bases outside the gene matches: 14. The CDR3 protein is CASSSRDRGLFNAEAFF. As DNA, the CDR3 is TGTGCCAGCAGTTCCCGGGACAGGGGTCTTTTCAACGCTGAAGCTTTCTTT.

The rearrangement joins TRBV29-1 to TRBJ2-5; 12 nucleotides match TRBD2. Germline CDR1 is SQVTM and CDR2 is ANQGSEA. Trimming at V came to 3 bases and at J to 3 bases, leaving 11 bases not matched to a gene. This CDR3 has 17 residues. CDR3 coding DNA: TGCAGCGTTGATGGGCTGACTAGCGGGAGCCAAGAAGAGACCCAGTACTTC. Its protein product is CSVDGLTSGSQEETQYF.

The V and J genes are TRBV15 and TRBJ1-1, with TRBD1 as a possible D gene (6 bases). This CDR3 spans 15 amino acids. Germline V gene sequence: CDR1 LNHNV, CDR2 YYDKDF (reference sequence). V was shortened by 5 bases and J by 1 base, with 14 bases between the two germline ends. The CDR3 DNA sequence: TGTGCCACCAGCGCGAGGCTACAGGGGAACACTGAAGCTTTCTTT. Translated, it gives CATSARLQGNTEAFF. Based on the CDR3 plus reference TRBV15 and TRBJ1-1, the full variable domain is DAMVIQNPRYQVTQFGKPVTLSCSQTLNHNVMYWYQQKSSQAPKLLFHYYDKDFNNEADTPDNFQSRRPNTSFCFLDIRSPGLGDTAMYLCATSARLQGNTEAFFGQGTRLTVV.

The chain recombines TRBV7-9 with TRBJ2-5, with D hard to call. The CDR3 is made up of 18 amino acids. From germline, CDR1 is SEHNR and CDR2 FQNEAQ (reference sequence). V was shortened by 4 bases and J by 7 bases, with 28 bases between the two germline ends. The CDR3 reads CASSSLEARALNPGTQYF. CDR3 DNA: TGTGCCAGCAGCTCCTTAGAGGCTCGGGCTTTAAACCCGGGGACCCAGTACTTC.

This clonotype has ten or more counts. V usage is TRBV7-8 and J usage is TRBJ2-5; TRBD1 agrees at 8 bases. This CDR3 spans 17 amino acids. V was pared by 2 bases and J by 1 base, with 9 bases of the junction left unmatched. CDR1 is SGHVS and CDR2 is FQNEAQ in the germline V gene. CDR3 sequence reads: CASSLIPDRVFQETQYF. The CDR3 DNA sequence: TGTGCCAGCAGCTTAATCCCGGACAGGGTATTCCAAGAGACCCAGTACTTC.

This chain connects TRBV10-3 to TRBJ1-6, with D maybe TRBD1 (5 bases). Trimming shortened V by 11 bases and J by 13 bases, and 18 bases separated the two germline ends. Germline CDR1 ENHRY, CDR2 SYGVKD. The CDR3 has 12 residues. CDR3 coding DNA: TGTGCCGCATCAGGGTCCGTGGCGCCCCTCCACTTT. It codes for CAASGSVAPLHF.

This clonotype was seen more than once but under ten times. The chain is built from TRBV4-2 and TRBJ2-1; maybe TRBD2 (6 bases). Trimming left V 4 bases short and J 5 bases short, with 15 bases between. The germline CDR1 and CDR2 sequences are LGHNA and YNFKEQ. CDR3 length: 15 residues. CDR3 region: CASSPRAGSHNEQFF. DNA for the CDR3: TGTGCCAGCAGCCCCAGAGCGGGCAGTCACAATGAGCAGTTCTTC.

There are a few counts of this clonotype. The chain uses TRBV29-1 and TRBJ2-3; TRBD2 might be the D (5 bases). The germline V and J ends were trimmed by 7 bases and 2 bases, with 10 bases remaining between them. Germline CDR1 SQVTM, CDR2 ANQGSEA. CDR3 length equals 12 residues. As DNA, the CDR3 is TGCAGCGCCGAGGGAAACACAGATACGCAGTATTTT. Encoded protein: CSAEGNTDTQYF.

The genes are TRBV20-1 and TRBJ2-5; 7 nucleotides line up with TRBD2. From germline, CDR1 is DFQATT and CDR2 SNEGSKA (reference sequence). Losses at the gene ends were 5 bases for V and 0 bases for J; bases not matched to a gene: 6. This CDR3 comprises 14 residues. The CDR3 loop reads CSAYVSGYQETQYF. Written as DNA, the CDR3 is TGCAGTGCTTATGTTAGCGGGTACCAAGAGACCCAGTACTTC.

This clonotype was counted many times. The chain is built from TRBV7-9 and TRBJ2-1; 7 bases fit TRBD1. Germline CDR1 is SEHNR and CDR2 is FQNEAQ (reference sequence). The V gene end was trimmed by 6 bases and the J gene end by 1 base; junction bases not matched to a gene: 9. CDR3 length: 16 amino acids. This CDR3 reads CASSFTGASSYNEQFF. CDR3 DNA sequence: TGTGCCAGCAGTTTCACAGGGGCTTCATCCTACAATGAGCAGTTCTTC.

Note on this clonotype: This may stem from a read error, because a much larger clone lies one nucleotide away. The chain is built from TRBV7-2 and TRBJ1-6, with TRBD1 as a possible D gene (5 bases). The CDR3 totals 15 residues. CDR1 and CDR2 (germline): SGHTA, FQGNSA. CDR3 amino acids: CVSSPGGRSNSPLHF. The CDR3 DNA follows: TGTGTCAGCAGCCCTGGGGGACGGAGTAATTCACCCCTCCACTTT.

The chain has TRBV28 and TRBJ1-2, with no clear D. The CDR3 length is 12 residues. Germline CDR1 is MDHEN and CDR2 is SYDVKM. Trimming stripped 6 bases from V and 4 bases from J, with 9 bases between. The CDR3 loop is CASSTHRYGYTF. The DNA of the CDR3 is TGTGCCAGCAGCACACACCGCTATGGCTACACCTTC.